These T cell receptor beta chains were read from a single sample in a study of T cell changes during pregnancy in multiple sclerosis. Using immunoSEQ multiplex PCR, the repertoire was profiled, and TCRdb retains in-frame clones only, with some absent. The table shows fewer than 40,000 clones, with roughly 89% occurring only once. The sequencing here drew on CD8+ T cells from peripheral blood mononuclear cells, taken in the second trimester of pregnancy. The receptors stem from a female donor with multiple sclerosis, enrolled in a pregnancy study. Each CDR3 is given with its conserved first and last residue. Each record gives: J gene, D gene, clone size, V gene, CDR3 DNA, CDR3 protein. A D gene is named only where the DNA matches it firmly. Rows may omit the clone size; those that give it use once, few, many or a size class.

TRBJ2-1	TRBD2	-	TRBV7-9	TGTGCCAGCAGCTTAAGCGAGGCGGGAGGGAATGAGCAGTTCTTC	CASSLSEAGGNEQFF
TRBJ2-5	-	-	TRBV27	TGTGCCAGCGGTCGTAGCAAAGAGACCCAGTACTTC	CASGRSKETQYF
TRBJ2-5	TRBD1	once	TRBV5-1	TGCGCCAGCAGCTTGGTCCGGGACAGGGAAGAGACCCAGTACTTC	CASSLVRDREETQYF
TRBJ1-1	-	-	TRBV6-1	TGTGCCAGCAGTGAAGGCTATAGGAACACTGAAGCTTTCTTT	CASSEGYRNTEAFF
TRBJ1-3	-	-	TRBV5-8	TGTGCCAGCAGCTTGGGAGGCGGGACGTCGGGAAACACCATATATTTT	CASSLGGGTSGNTIYF
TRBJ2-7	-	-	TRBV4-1	TGCGCCAGCAGCCAGTATAACTCCTACGAGCAGTACTTC	CASSQYNSYEQYF
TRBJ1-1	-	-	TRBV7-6	TGTGCCAGCAGCTTGGACTCAAAGAAGGGTAACACTGAAGCTTTCTTT	CASSLDSKKGNTEAFF
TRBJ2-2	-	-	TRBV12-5	TGTGCTAGTGGTTTGAGTAGCACCGGGGAGCTGTTTTTT	CASGLSSTGELFF
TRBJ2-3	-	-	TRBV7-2	TGTGCCAGCAGCTTAGAGCCGGTTCGCACAGATACGCAGTATTTT	CASSLEPVRTDTQYF
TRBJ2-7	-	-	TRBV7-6	TGTGCCAGCAGCTCCGGGGGTTCCTACGAGCAGTACTTC	CASSSGGSYEQYF
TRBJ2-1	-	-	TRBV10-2	TGCGCCAGCAGTGAGGCGAGGGCCGCCTACAATGAGCAGTTCTTC	CASSEARAAYNEQFF
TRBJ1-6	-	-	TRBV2	TGTGCCAGCATCGGGGGAGGAGGCCTCCACTTT	CASIGGGGLHF
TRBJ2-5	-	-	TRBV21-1	TGTGCCAGCAGCAAAGGCGGGCAGCCCCAAGAGACCCAGTACTTC	CASSKGGQPQETQYF
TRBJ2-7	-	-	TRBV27	TGTGCCAGCAGTTTTGGGACACCATTCTACGAGCAGTACTTC	CASSFGTPFYEQYF
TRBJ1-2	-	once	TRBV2	TGTGCCAGCTGGACAGAACTCTATGGCTACACCTTC	CASWTELYGYTF
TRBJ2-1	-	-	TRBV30	TGTGCCTGCCTGACGGCCCAGACGGGGTTGAGGTACAATGAGCAGTTCTTC	CACLTAQTGLRYNEQFF
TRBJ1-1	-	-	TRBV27	TGTGCCAGCAGGGGGGGAAGCCGTGAAGCTTTCTTT	CASRGGSREAFF
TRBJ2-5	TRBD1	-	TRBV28	TGTGCCAGCAGTAAGCCGGGACAGGGGGCTTTTGAGACCCAGTACTTC	CASSKPGQGAFETQYF
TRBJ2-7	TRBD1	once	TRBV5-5	TGTGCCAGCTCCCTGGGTTCAGGGGGCACGTACGAGCAGTACTTC	CASSLGSGGTYEQYF
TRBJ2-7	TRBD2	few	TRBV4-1	TGCGCCAGCAGCAGAGGACTAGCGGGGCTATACGAGCAGTACTTC	CASSRGLAGLYEQYF
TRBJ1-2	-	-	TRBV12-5	TGTGCTAGTGGCCCGGGGGTGCAGGGTGGCTACACCTTC	CASGPGVQGGYTF
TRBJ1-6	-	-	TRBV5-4	TGTGCCAGCAGCCGGAGAGTAAATTCACCCCTCCACTTT	CASSRRVNSPLHF
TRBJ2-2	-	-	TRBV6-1	TGTGCCAGCATCGACAGACCGAACACCGGGGAGCTGTTTTTT	CASIDRPNTGELFF
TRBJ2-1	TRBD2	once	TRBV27	TGTGCCAGCAGTTTAGCGGGAGCCGGACGGAATGAGCAGTTCTTC	CASSLAGAGRNEQFF
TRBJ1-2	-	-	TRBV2	TGTGCCAGCCGGACTTCCTATGGCTACACCTTC	CASRTSYGYTF